This is a list of T cell receptor beta chains from one sample in a study of OX40 agonist ivuxolimab in advanced cancers. The repertoire was sequenced with immunoSEQ multiplex PCR; TCRdb's copy has only in-frame clones and lacks some. The repertoire holds more than 100,000 clones, with around 93% as singletons. The sequencing used CD4+ or CD8+ T cells sorted from blood, collected in a trial of the OX40 agonist ivuxolimab. The receptors stem from an adult with an advanced solid tumor such as melanoma, head and neck, liver or kidney cancer. Both conserved end residues are part of each CDR3. The D gene is left open where the match is weak. Only some rows state a clone size, as once, few, many or a class for expanded clones.

J	D	size	V	CDR3	DNA
TRBJ2-7	TRBD1	.	TRBV6-5	CASSYHRGPYEQYF	TGTGCCAGCAGTTACCACAGGGGGCCCTACGAGCAGTACTTC
TRBJ1-3	.	.	TRBV5-6	CASIPRGSGNTIYF	TGTGCCAGCATCCCCAGGGGCTCTGGAAACACCATATATTTT
TRBJ2-2	.	.	TRBV7-2	CASSYLTRPNTGELFF	TGTGCCAGCAGCTACCTGACTCGGCCGAACACCGGGGAGCTGTTTTTT
TRBJ1-1	.	.	TRBV6-5	CASSYSGSHTEAFF	TGTGCCAGCAGTTACTCCGGCAGCCACACTGAAGCTTTCTTT
TRBJ2-5	TRBD1	.	TRBV6-5	CASSTGTGQETQYF	TGTGCCAGCAGTACAGGGACAGGTCAAGAGACCCAGTACTTC
TRBJ1-3	.	.	TRBV19	CATTDSITSGNTIYF	TGTGCCACCACGGACTCCATTACCTCTGGAAACACCATATATTTT
TRBJ2-7	.	.	TRBV7-8	CASSSKGLGTYEQYF	TGTGCCAGCAGCTCGAAAGGGTTGGGGACCTACGAGCAGTACTTC
TRBJ2-2	.	once	TRBV9	CASSVVGSSRTGELFF	TGTGCCAGCAGCGTAGTGGGTAGCTCGAGGACCGGGGAGCTGTTTTTT
TRBJ2-7	.	.	TRBV5-1	CASRREAGSYEQYF	TGCGCCAGCAGAAGGGAGGCGGGATCCTACGAGCAGTACTTC
TRBJ2-1	.	.	TRBV7-2	CASSPGNEQFF	TGTGCCAGCAGCCCAGGTAATGAGCAGTTCTTC